The sequence of this T cell receptor (beta chain) was determined in a study of blood T cells in healthy people across ages. Study information: About one barcoded beta molecule per two T cells was captured by template switching.

Through a sample-barcoded 5' primer and a J-beta primer mix, a second PCR was run for roughly 6 to 11 cycles. Every molecule of cDNA carried a tag from a template-switch adaptor with 12 random nucleotides. TCRdb redid the calling of the 5' RACE reads with MiXCR, one entry per CDR3 protein. Found here are 1.4 million to 1.5 million distinct CDR3 sequences, roughly 40% of them singletons; the top ten hold less than 8%. From germline, CDR1 is MNHNS and CDR2 SASEGT. The CDR3 runs 15 residues. After removal of 5 bases from V and 4 bases from J, the junction contained 9 bases not matched to a gene. The receptor was isolated from a woman younger than 30 in good health. The material sequenced was blood. This chain connects TRBV6-1 to TRBJ2-7, with 9 nucleotides matching TRBD1. The DNA for the CDR3 is TGTGCCAGCAGTCTCGTGGACAGGGGTGGGTACGAGCAGTACTTC. It specifies CASSLVDRGGYEQYF.